This TCR beta chain was sequenced in a study of blood T cell repertoires in COVID-19 (dated by TCRdb to 2018 to 2020). Notes on the research overall: Samples from collaborators originated in the United States, Italy and Spain and spanned both the acute and convalescent phases of COVID-19. The material from the prospective study consisted of cDNA or gDNA derived from T cells, B-cell-depleted T cells, or PBMCs. The samples were drawn from the first 160 participants of the ongoing ImmuneRACE study and from some 1,300 subjects provided by 6 global collaborators. Where available, HLA class I and class II types were obtained from metadata supplied by the sample provider rather than from assay-based typing. The dataset comprised deeply sampled blood TCRbeta repertoires from subjects exposed to, actively infected with, or recovered from COVID-19. A de-identified subject ID, COVID-19 status, age in years and sex were almost always included in the sample metadata. The repertoires were released in a freely available public database meant as a resource for research on the immune response to SARS-CoV-2.

TCRbeta CDR3 regions were amplified from genomic DNA by means of the immunoSEQ Assay, a bias-controlled multiplex PCR. In the source study's methods: The number of nucleated cells in each sample was estimated by amplification of reference gene primers within the assay. To quantify the absolute abundance of each unique TCRbeta CDR3 rearrangement, sequence reads were collapsed and filtered. Productive Simpson clonality was computed per sample as the square root of Simpson's diversity index over productive rearrangements. TCRdb holds this immuneACCESS table with in-frame rearrangements only. Some clones are missing; in checked studies, unresolved V genes explain under half, and the rest has no known cause. V and J calls and clone size are as listed in that table; D and trimming were resolved from the DNA. Here the sample has 250,000 to 300,000 clones; about nine tenths occur a single time. The top ten hold approximately 11% of the sample.

Study-wide conclusions, independent of this receptor: The amount of clinical and demographic metadata varied by source and participant and was provided uncurated.

In Seattle, one collaborating source enrolled patients while the infection was active and tracked those patients longitudinally over the course of disease. Collaborating institutions collected whole blood in K2EDTA tubes following their own protocols. For TCRbeta analysis, collaborators shipped samples in one of three forms: frozen whole blood, isolated PBMCs, or DNA extracted from either of those sample types. A remark on this clone: No antigen is known for it. The record has no base qualities; no much larger clone is one base away.

The specimen was peripheral blood. This clonotype was sampled from a woman younger than 45 with COVID-19, enrolled during active disease.

The CDR3 region has the sequence CASSVESETDTQYF. The base sequence is TGTGCCAGCAGCGTAGAGTCAGAAACAGATACGCAGTATTTT. In this chain, TRBV9 is recombined with TRBJ2-3; the D gene assignment is ambiguous. CDR1 and CDR2, looked up from the germline V gene, are SGDLS and YYNGEE. From its cysteine to its phenylalanine, the CDR3 spans 14 amino acids. Left in the record is the CDR3 DNA by itself, 42 bases read in frame from the first base. The V and J ends are trimmed by 0 bases and 3 bases, leaving 8 bases between them.